One and the same sample provided the 24 T cell receptor beta chains below, sequenced in a study of cytomegalovirus exposure and HLA in healthy donors. With 60 Vbeta and 13 Jbeta primers, the PCR was carried out. The assay was immunoSEQ multiplex PCR, and TCRdb's table has in-frame clones only and misses some. The data contain 95,000 to 150,000 clones, 75% of them singletons. Specimen: PBMCs. The receptors were sampled from a middle-aged woman in good health and CMV-seropositive.

This clone has a single count. The chain couples TRBV7-9 to TRBJ2-7, with 10 bases lining up with TRBD2. The CDR3 has 14 amino acids. Trimming took 5 bases from V and 4 from J; bases not matched to a gene: 5. The germline CDR1 and CDR2 sequences are SEHNR and FQNEAQ (reference sequence). The CDR3 sequence is CASSKLAGPYEQYF. The CDR3 nucleotides are TGTGCCAGCAGCAAACTAGCGGGGCCTTACGAGCAGTACTTC.

V gene TRBV25-1 combines with J gene TRBJ2-5; D is possibly TRBD2 (5 bases). From germline, CDR1 is MGHDK and CDR2 SYGVNS. With 0 bases removed from V and 4 bases from J, the gap between germline ends came to 12 bases. There are 15 residues in the CDR3. CDR3 in DNA: TGTGCCAGCAGTGAATACCGGGGAAAGGGAGAGACCCAGTACTTC. This gives the protein CASSEYRGKGETQYF. Based on the CDR3 plus reference TRBV25-1 and TRBJ2-5, the full variable domain is EADIYQTPRYLVIGTGKKITLECSQTMGHDKMYWYQQDPGMELHLIHYSYGVNSTEKGDLSSESTVSRIRTEHFPLTLESARPSHTSQYLCASSEYRGKGETQYFGPGTRLLVL.

The V gene is TRBV6-5, the J gene TRBJ2-5, with 10 nucleotides matching TRBD1. The J call is uncertain, as TRBJ2-7 better fits the DNA end. The CDR3 loop spans 14 amino acids. Per the germline V gene, CDR1 is MNHEY and CDR2 is SVGAGI. The CDR3 is CATIPPGQGNEQYF. In nucleotides, the CDR3 is TGTGCCACTATTCCTCCGGGACAGGGGAACGAGCAGTACTTC.

The J gene is TRBJ1-5, the V gene TRBV27, with D perhaps TRBD1 (5 bases). This CDR3 is built from 15 residues. V lost 5 bases and J 3 bases, leaving 14 bases between the germline ends. Germline CDR1 MNHEY, CDR2 SMNVEV (reference sequence). This CDR3 reads CASSETAVLNQPQHF. The CDR3 DNA sequence: TGTGCCAGCAGTGAGACAGCAGTTCTCAATCAGCCCCAGCATTTT.

The genes are TRBV28 and TRBJ1-1; 10 positions agree with TRBD1. Trimming at V came to 6 bases and at J to 3 bases, leaving 7 bases not matched to a gene. The CDR3 spans 15 residues. CDR1 is MDHEN, CDR2 SYDVKM, per germline. CDR3 DNA: TGTGCCAGCAGACCGACAGGGGGCTGGTACACTGAAGCTTTCTTT. The encoded protein is CASRPTGGWYTEAFF.

The chain combines TRBV2 with TRBJ2-7; D is ambiguous. Germline lookup yields CDR1 SNHLY and CDR2 FYNNEI. V was shortened by 5 bases and J by 4 bases, with 12 bases between the two germline ends. CDR3 size: 13 residues. The CDR3 DNA reads as TGTGCCAGCAGTTACACGTTCCCGTACGAGCAGTACTTC. This gives the protein CASSYTFPYEQYF.

In regard to this clone: Mismatch with germline at one junction end may stem from a read error. The V and J genes are TRBV28 and TRBJ2-7; 9 bases are shared with TRBD1. The CDR3 sequence is 12 residues long. The germline gives CDR1 MDHEN, CDR2 SYDVKM. The CDR3 nucleotides are TGCGTCACCGGGACAGGGAGCTACGAGCAGTACTTC. As protein: CVTGTGSYEQYF.

This chain uses TRBV6-5 with TRBJ2-1; D is perhaps TRBD2 (5 bases). The V and J ends lost 8 bases and 8 bases respectively, with 10 bases between them. Per the germline V gene, CDR1 is MNHEY and CDR2 is SVGAGI. This CDR3 is 11 amino acids long. This chain's CDR3 is CASGVRDEQFF. For the CDR3, the DNA is TGTGCCAGCGGGGTGAGGGATGAGCAGTTCTTC.

This clone was seen only a few times. V usage is TRBV6-6 and J usage is TRBJ1-1, with 9 bases matching TRBD1. Germline V gives CDR1 MNHNY, CDR2 SVGAGI (reference sequence). V shed 0 bases, J shed 5 bases, and the junction held 7 bases outside the gene matches. The CDR3 spans 16 residues. The CDR3 coding sequence is TGTGCCAGCAGTTACTCTCCGGGACAGGGAGGTACTGAAGCTTTCTTT. Protein product: CASSYSPGQGGTEAFF.

This clone was counted once. This chain uses TRBV6-5 with TRBJ1-2, with 8 bases aligning to TRBD1. From germline, CDR1 is MNHEY and CDR2 SVGAGI. CDR3 size: 13 residues. J lost 8 bases, V lost 9 bases, and 11 bases had no gene match. The CDR3: CASKYDRGVGYTF. CDR3 nucleotides: TGTGCCAGTAAATACGACAGGGGAGTCGGCTACACCTTC.

The CDR3, as DNA: TGTGCCAGCGGGCAGGCAGGGTCAATAGCTAACTATGGCTACACCTTC. Protein sequence: CASGQAGSIANYGYTF. The chain employs TRBV7-9 and TRBJ1-2; weak D call: TRBD1 (5 bases). The V gene lost 8 bases and the J gene lost 0 bases, with 19 bases spanning the gap. CDR1 and CDR2 (germline): SEHNR, FQNEAQ (reference sequence). CDR3 length: 16 residues.

This chain uses TRBV9 with TRBJ2-3, with TRBD2 matching over 11 bases. V dropped 2 bases and J dropped 0; count of bases not matched to a gene: 8. Per germline, CDR1 SGDLS and CDR2 YYNGEE. The CDR3 has 18 residues. Here the CDR3 DNA reads TGTGCCAGCAGCGTCCGACTAGCGGGATATGATAGCACAGATACGCAGTATTTT. Its protein is CASSVRLAGYDSTDTQYF.

This clone came up once. The chain joins TRBV2 to TRBJ1-2; D is perhaps TRBD1 (5 bases). Germline V lookup: CDR1 SNHLY, CDR2 FYNNEI. The CDR3 contains 15 residues. Trimming removed 4 bases at V and 4 bases at J, with 16 bases between. The CDR3: CASSGQPHEFYGYTF. In DNA form, the CDR3 reads TGTGCCAGCAGTGGACAGCCCCATGAATTCTATGGCTACACCTTC. The full variable domain, its missing parts supplied by reference TRBV2 and TRBJ1-2, is EPEVTQTPSHQVTQMGQEVILRCVPISNHLYFYWYRQILGQKVEFLVSFYNNEISEKSEIFDDQFSVERPDGSNFTLKIRSTKLEDSAMYFCASSGQPHEFYGYTFGSGTRLTVV.

This clone showed up just a few times. The CDR3 spells CASSLQGLMSNQPQHF. Written as DNA, the CDR3 is TGTGCCAGTAGTTTACAGGGGCTTATGAGCAATCAGCCCCAGCATTTT. The chain uses TRBV19 and TRBJ1-5, with TRBD1 identical over 7 bases. With 5 bases clipped from V and 1 base from J, the junction kept 8 bases outside the gene matches. The CDR3 has 16 amino acids. CDR1 and CDR2 from the germline V gene are LNHDA and SQIVND (reference sequence).

The rearrangement links TRBV5-1 to TRBJ2-1, with 7 bases aligning to TRBD2. Germline-derived CDR1 and CDR2 are SGHRS and YFSETQ. This CDR3 spans 16 amino acids. Trimming took 4 bases from V and 5 from J; bases not matched to a gene: 12. The CDR3 protein is CASSLSTAGSDNEQFF. The CDR3 bases are TGCGCCAGCAGCCTGTCAACAGCGGGGTCGGACAATGAGCAGTTCTTC.

The chain has TRBV7-8 and TRBJ2-5; D unresolved. The V gene's germline CDR1 is SGHVS and CDR2 FQNEAQ. This CDR3 has 14 residues. The V end was cut by 3 bases, the J end by 3 bases, with 11 bases between. CDR3 in DNA: TGTGCCAGCAGCTTGCCCTTTGGAGAAGAGACCCAGTACTTC. Translation gives CASSLPFGEETQYF.

V usage is TRBV4-3 and J usage is TRBJ2-3; TRBD2 matches at 13 bases. The CDR3 consists of 19 residues. J gave up 0 bases and V 4 bases, and 10 bases lay outside the gene matches. Germline V lookup: CDR1 LGHNA, CDR2 YSLEER. CDR3 DNA: TGCGCCAGCAGCCGTGCCCTCGGGACTAGCGGGATTAGCACAGATACGCAGTATTTT. Protein: CASSRALGTSGISTDTQYF.

J is TRBJ1-1 and V is TRBV7-6; D might be TRBD1 (6 bases). Between the trimmed V and J ends, which lost 5 bases and 14 bases, there was a span of 21 bases. The germline V gene has CDR1 SGHVS and CDR2 FNYEAQ. The CDR3 has 13 amino acids. The CDR3 sequence: CASSHLGGGPLFF. As DNA, the CDR3 is TGTGCCAGCAGCCACTTAGGGGGGGGCCCACTCTTCTTT.

This rearrangement joins TRBV23-1 to TRBJ2-7, with TRBD2 matching over 9 bases. TRBV23-1 is reported as an ORF; its role is uncertain. V shed 5 bases and J 5 bases; nucleotides not matched to a gene: 10. The CDR3 loop spans 15 amino acids. CDR3: CASSTSGRPGDEQYF. DNA of the CDR3: TGCGCCAGCAGTACGAGCGGGAGGCCAGGCGACGAGCAGTACTTC.

V gene TRBV4-2 combines with J gene TRBJ2-5, with 10 bases identical to TRBD2. The V and J ends lost 3 bases and 0 bases, in that order; junction bases with no gene match: 10. This CDR3 is built from 18 residues. Germline V CDR1 and CDR2: LGHNA, YNFKEQ. This chain's CDR3 is CASSQRAGLADHQETQYF. The CDR3 nucleotides read TGTGCCAGCAGCCAGAGGGCCGGACTAGCGGACCACCAAGAGACCCAGTACTTC.

This chain joins TRBV6-1 and TRBJ2-7, with 10 nucleotides matching TRBD1. Germline V gene data show CDR1 as MNHNS and CDR2 as SASEGT. CDR3 length equals 15 residues. V dropped 2 bases and J dropped 5; count of bases not matched to a gene: 6. The chain's CDR3 is CASSEQTGGADEQYF. For the CDR3, the DNA is TGTGCCAGCAGTGAACAGACAGGGGGCGCCGACGAGCAGTACTTC.

This chain connects TRBV2 to TRBJ1-2; no definite D call. Per the germline V gene, CDR1 is SNHLY and CDR2 is FYNNEI. Trimming removed 7 bases at V and 0 bases at J, with 12 bases between. The CDR3 loop spans 14 amino acids. The CDR3 loop reads CASKPGGTNYGYTF. The CDR3 DNA reads TGTGCCAGCAAACCGGGCGGGACTAACTATGGCTACACCTTC.

The chain joins TRBV5-4 to TRBJ1-1, with TRBD1 matching 8 bases. V was pared by 0 bases and J by 3 bases, with 1 base of the junction left unmatched. The germline gives CDR1 SGHNT, CDR2 YYREEE (reference sequence). The CDR3 consists of 14 residues. The CDR3 spells CASSLGTGHTEAFF. The CDR3 DNA sequence: TGTGCCAGCAGCTTGGGGACAGGGCACACTGAAGCTTTCTTT.

This chain uses TRBV25-1 with TRBJ1-2; 8 bases match TRBD1. This CDR3 is 13 amino acids long. With 2 bases clipped from V and 7 bases from J, the junction kept 3 bases outside the gene matches. The germline CDR1 and CDR2 sequences are MGHDK and SYGVNS. The CDR3 DNA follows: TGTGCCAGCAGTGAACCCGGGACAGGTGGCTACACCTTC. This codes for CASSEPGTGGYTF.